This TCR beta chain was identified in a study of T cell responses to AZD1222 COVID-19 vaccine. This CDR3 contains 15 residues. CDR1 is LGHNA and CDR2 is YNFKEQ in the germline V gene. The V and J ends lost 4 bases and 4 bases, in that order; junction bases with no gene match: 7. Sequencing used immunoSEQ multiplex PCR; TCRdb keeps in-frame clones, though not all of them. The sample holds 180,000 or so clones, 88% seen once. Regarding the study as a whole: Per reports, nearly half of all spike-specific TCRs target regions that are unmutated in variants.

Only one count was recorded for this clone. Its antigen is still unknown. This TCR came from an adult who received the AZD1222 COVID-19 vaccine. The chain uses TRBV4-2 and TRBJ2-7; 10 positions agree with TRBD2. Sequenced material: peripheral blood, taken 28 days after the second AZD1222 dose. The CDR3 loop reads CASSPRGAGGYEQYF. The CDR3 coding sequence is TGTGCCAGCAGCCCCAGGGGAGCGGGAGGGTACGAGCAGTACTTC.